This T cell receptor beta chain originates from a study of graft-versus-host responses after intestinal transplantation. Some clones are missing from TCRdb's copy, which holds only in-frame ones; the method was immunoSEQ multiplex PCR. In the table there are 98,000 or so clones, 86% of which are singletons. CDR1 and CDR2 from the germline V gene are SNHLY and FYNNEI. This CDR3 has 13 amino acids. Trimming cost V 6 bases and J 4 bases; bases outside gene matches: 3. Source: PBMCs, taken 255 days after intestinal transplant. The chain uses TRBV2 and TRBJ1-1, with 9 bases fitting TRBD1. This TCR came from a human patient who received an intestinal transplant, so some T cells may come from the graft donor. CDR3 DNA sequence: TGTGCCAGCAGGGGACAGGGCGTCACTGAAGCTTTCTTT. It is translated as CASRGQGVTEAFF.